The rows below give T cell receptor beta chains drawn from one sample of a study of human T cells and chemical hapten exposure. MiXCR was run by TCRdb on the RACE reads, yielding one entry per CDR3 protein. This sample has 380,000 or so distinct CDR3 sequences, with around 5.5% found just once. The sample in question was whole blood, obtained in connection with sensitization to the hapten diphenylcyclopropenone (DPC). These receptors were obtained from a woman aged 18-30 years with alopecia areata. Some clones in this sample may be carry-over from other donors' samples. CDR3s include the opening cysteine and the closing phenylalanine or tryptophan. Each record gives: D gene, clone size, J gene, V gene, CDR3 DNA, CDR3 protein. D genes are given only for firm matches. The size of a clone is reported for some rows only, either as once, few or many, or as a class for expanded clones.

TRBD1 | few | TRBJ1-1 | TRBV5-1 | TGCGCCAGCAGCTTGGGGCGACAGGGGGCCGCTGAAGCTTTCTTT | CASSLGRQGAAEAFF
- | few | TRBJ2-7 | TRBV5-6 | TGTGCCAGCAACCGGCGAGGGCCCTGGTACGAGCAGTACTTC | CASNRRGPWYEQYF
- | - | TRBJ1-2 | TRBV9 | TGTGCCAGCAGCCACGGACAGACTAACTATGGCTACACCTTC | CASSHGQTNYGYTF
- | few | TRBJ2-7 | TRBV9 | TGTGCCAGCAGCCCCTCCCCCAACAGGGCCCACGAGCAGTACTTC | CASSPSPNRAHEQYF
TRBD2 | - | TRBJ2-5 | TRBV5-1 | TGCGCCAGCAGCTACGGACTAGCGGGGCGAGAGACCCAGTACTTC | CASSYGLAGRETQYF
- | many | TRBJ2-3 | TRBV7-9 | TGTGCCAGCAGTCGGGGGTTAGCAGATACGCAGTATTTT | CASSRGLADTQYF
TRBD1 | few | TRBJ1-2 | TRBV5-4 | TGTGCCAGCAGCTTCACCGGGACAGGGGATGGCTACACCTTC | CASSFTGTGDGYTF
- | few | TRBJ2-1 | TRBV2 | TGTGCCAGCAGTGAGGGGGGGACATTCAATGAGCAGTTCTTC | CASSEGGTFNEQFF
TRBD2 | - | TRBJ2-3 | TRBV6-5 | TGTGCCAGCAGTCGTACTAGCGGGGGACTAGATACGCAGTATTTT | CASSRTSGGLDTQYF
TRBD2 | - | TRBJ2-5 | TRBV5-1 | TGCGCCAGCAGCTTGAGGCTAGCGGGGGGTGGAGAGACCCAGTACTTC | CASSLRLAGGGETQYF
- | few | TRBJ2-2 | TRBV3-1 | TGTGCCAGCAGCCAAGGATTAGGGCATCCCGGGGAGCTGTTTTTT | CASSQGLGHPGELFF
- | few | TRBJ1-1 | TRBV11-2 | TGTGCCAGCAGCTTTAGTGGCAGAAAGAACACTGAAGCTTTCTTT | CASSFSGRKNTEAFF
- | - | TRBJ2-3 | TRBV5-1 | TGCGCCAGCCGGGGTCCACCCGATAGCACAGATACGCAGTATTTT | CASRGPPDSTDTQYF